The present T cell receptor (beta chain) was sequenced within a study of shared clonotypes between healthy human individuals. Study-level background: CD4 naive cells filled three plates per donor, CD4 memory three, CD8 naive two and CD8 memory one. General observations from the study: On the whole, naive subsets had larger estimated richness than memory subsets had.

To note about this clone: Its specificity is not known. One end of the junction varies from germline; a read error may be responsible.

Deep-level running was used for the assay. Each sorted subset replicate got 200 ng genomic DNA, approximately 27,000 genomes. Data came from immunoSEQ multiplex PCR; TCRdb stores just in-frame clones and leaves some out. The sample yields 1,500,000 or so clones, approximately 98.5% seen once. The CDR3 loop spans 16 amino acids. The germline V gene encodes CDR1 SGHDN and CDR2 FVKESK. The sample taken for sequencing was naive CD4+ T cells sorted from blood. As for subset: CD45RA+ positively selected. The TCR sequence derives from a man aged 30 to 39 in good health. The genes are TRBV14 and TRBJ2-7; 8 bases match TRBD2. The CDR3, as DNA: TGTGCCAGCAGTCAAGGTTTGCCGGGACTAGCCTACGAGCAGTACTTC. This sequence encodes CASSQGLPGLAYEQYF.